Listed here are 19 T cell receptor beta chains from one sample, sequenced in a study of T cells after yellow fever vaccination. TCRdb ran MiXCR on the 5' RACE reads and lists one entry per CDR3 protein. This sample has 250,000 to 400,000 distinct CDR3 sequences; approximately 4.5% occur once, and the top ten carry just under 20%. The source material was PBMCs, sampled 15 days after the yellow fever booster vaccination. These receptors originate from a man between 18 and 35 years old who received the YFV17D yellow fever vaccine.

This clonotype has a handful of counts. The gene calls are TRBV6-5 and TRBJ2-7; possible D gene TRBD1, 7 bases. CDR1 and CDR2 (germline): MNHEY, SVGAGI. This CDR3 contains 14 residues. Trimming stripped 3 bases from V and 1 base from J, with 10 bases between. This CDR3 reads CASSYQGGSYEQYF. The CDR3 DNA follows: TGTGCCAGCAGTTATCAGGGGGGATCCTACGAGCAGTACTTC.

This clonotype occurred many times. This chain joins TRBV7-6 and TRBJ1-5; D gene ambiguous. The germline V gene encodes CDR1 SGHVS and CDR2 FNYEAQ. The V end was cut by 5 bases, the J end by 2 bases, with 10 bases between. CDR3 length: 14 amino acids. CDR3 coding DNA: TGTGCCAGCAGCCGAATGGCGGGCAATCAGCCCCAGCATTTT. Amino acids: CASSRMAGNQPQHF.

This chain joins TRBV6-5 and TRBJ1-1; 11 bases fit TRBD1. The CDR3 has 15 amino acids. V lost 10 bases, J lost 3 bases, and 10 bases stayed unmatched. Germline loops: CDR1 MNHEY, CDR2 SVGAGI. The CDR3 here is CATRRTGGGDTEAFF. For the CDR3, the DNA is TGTGCCACCCGTAGGACAGGGGGCGGGGACACTGAAGCTTTCTTT.

A few counts support this clonotype. The chain employs TRBV5-1 and TRBJ2-1, with 10 bases lining up with TRBD2. The germline V gene encodes CDR1 SGHRS and CDR2 YFSETQ. The V and J ends lost 0 bases and 7 bases, in that order; junction bases with no gene match: 4. The CDR3 is made up of 15 amino acids. CDR3 bases: TGCGCCAGCAGCTTGGCTAGCGGGGGCCCGAATGAGCAGTTCTTC. Its translation is CASSLASGGPNEQFF.

In this sample, this clonotype turned up many times. The chain is built from TRBV7-6 and TRBJ2-3, with D unresolved. V shed 5 bases and J shed 4 bases, with 10 bases lying between them. This CDR3 region has 13 residues. Per the germline V gene, CDR1 is SGHVS and CDR2 is FNYEAQ. The CDR3 sequence is CASSPRAADTQYF. CDR3 DNA sequence: TGTGCCAGCAGCCCTAGGGCGGCAGATACGCAGTATTTT.

In its sample, this clonotype was seen many times. The CDR3 reads CASSPYRGLTYEQYF. As DNA, the CDR3 is TGTGCCAGCAGCCCGTATCGGGGGTTAACCTACGAGCAGTACTTC. V and J are TRBV7-8 and TRBJ2-7, with D perhaps TRBD2 (6 bases). Deletions cut 5 bases from V and 2 bases from J, with 16 bases between. The length of the CDR3 is 15 residues. Per germline, CDR1 SGHVS and CDR2 FQNEAQ. Full variable domain (missing parts from reference TRBV7-8 and TRBJ2-7): GAGVSQSPRYKVAKRGQDVALRCDPISGHVSLFWYQQALGQGPEFLTYFQNEAQLDKSGLPSDRFFAERPEGSVSTLKIQRTQQEDSAVYLCASSPYRGLTYEQYFGPGTRLTVT.

The chain joins TRBV18 to TRBJ1-3, with D tentatively TRBD1 (5 bases). Germline assignment: CDR1 KGHSH and CDR2 LQKENI. Between the trimmed V and J ends, which lost 6 bases and 0 bases, there was a span of 18 bases. CDR3 size: 17 residues. The CDR3 loop reads CASSPYPGTSSGNTIYF. CDR3 DNA: TGTGCCAGCTCCCCTTACCCCGGGACCAGCTCTGGAAACACCATATATTTT.

This clonotype was seen at least ten times. V is TRBV20-1 and J is TRBJ2-3; tentatively, D is TRBD1 or TRBD2 (6 bases each). The CDR3 has 16 residues. The V end was cut by 2 bases, the J end by 4 bases, with 19 bases between. The V gene's germline CDR1 is DFQATT and CDR2 SNEGSKA (reference sequence). Here the CDR3 reads CSARPHTGARADTQYF. The CDR3 DNA is TGCAGTGCTAGACCCCACACGGGGGCCCGGGCAGATACGCAGTATTTT.

This clonotype was detected many times. The chain is built from TRBV21-1 and TRBJ1-3. TRBV21-1 is a pseudogene segment. The CDR3 contains 23 residues. The CDR3 here is CASSKYGGSMNGGTEHSGNTIYF. The CDR3 DNA is TGTGCCAGCAGCAAATATGGAGGAAGTATGAATGGCGGGACAGAGCACTCTGGAAACACCATATATTTT.

The gene calls are TRBV27 and TRBJ2-7; D not resolved. The V end lost 4 bases, the J end lost 1 base, and 20 bases lay between the germline ends. Germline CDR1 is MNHEY and CDR2 is SMNVEV (reference sequence). The CDR3 loop spans 17 amino acids. The CDR3 region has the DNA TGTGCCAGCAGTTCCACCCTCCGAACGGGCGTATCCTACGAGCAGTACTTC. Encoded protein: CASSSTLRTGVSYEQYF.

A few counts support this clonotype. The rearrangement uses TRBV5-1 and TRBJ1-2; 9 bases line up with TRBD1. This CDR3 contains 14 residues. Germline CDR1 SGHRS, CDR2 YFSETQ. The V segment lost 7 bases and the J segment 4 bases; nucleotides outside the gene matches: 8. DNA for the CDR3: TGCGCCAGCTCTCCGGGACAGGGTATCTATGGCTACACCTTC. Its protein is CASSPGQGIYGYTF.

About this clonotype itself: Mismatch with germline at one junction end may stem from a read error. The chain combines TRBV29-1 with TRBJ2-1; 9 bases agree with TRBD1. The CDR3 has 15 amino acids. Germline V gene sequence: CDR1 SQVTM, CDR2 ANQGSEA. The CDR3 coding sequence is TGCAGCGTTGAAGGGGGGGACAGGGTAGACTATGAGCAGGTCTTC. Translating it yields CSVEGGDRVDYEQVF.

This clonotype was detected a few times. This chain connects TRBV7-8 to TRBJ2-3; D perhaps matches TRBD2 (6 bases). Germline CDR1 SGHVS, CDR2 FQNEAQ. Trimming left V 2 bases short and J 1 base short, with 10 bases between. The CDR3 runs 15 residues. Here the CDR3 reads CASSLFPSGTDTQYF. The DNA for the CDR3 is TGTGCCAGCAGCTTATTCCCTAGCGGCACAGATACGCAGTATTTT. The full variable domain, completed using reference TRBV7-8 and TRBJ2-3, is GAGVSQSPRYKVAKRGQDVALRCDPISGHVSLFWYQQALGQGPEFLTYFQNEAQLDKSGLPSDRFFAERPEGSVSTLKIQRTQQEDSAVYLCASSLFPSGTDTQYFGPGTRLTVL.

This sequence joins TRBV6-2 or TRBV6-3 and TRBJ2-5, with D unresolved. This CDR3 is 13 amino acids long. V lost 10 bases, J lost 0 bases, and 12 bases lay in between. Germline CDR1 and CDR2: MNHEY and SVGEGT. CDR3 region: CATQFSYQETQYF. DNA for the CDR3: TGTGCCACACAGTTTTCGTACCAAGAGACCCAGTACTTC.

This clonotype was picked up many times. The chain is built from TRBV29-1 and TRBJ2-3; 9 bases agree with TRBD2. The length of the CDR3 is 13 residues. CDR1 and CDR2 from the germline V gene are SQVTM and ANQGSEA. V lost 6 bases, J lost 6 bases, and 7 bases stayed unmatched. CDR3 amino acids: CSVQRGEGDTQYF. The CDR3 coding sequence is TGCAGCGTCCAGCGGGGGGAGGGGGATACGCAGTATTTT.

This clonotype was seen a handful of times. The CDR3 coding sequence is TGTGCCAGCAGTTTTCGGGTTTTGTCAGATACGCAGTATTTT. Protein: CASSFRVLSDTQYF. V and J are TRBV6-2 or TRBV6-3 and TRBJ2-3, with D unclear. The germline CDR1 and CDR2 sequences are MNHEY and SVGEGT. The V end lost 4 bases, the J end lost 4 bases, and 12 bases lay between the germline ends. CDR3 size: 14 residues.

This rearrangement joins TRBV5-5 to TRBJ1-2, with D perhaps TRBD1 (5 bases). The ends were cut back, 4 bases at V and 8 bases at J, with 18 bases in the middle. CDR1 is SGHKS, CDR2 YYEKEE, per germline (reference sequence). The CDR3 covers 14 residues. CDR3 in amino acids: CASSPGRIGGGYTF. In nucleotides, the CDR3 is TGTGCCAGCAGCCCGGGACGGATTGGAGGGGGCTACACCTTC.

Ten or more counts support this clonotype. This chain connects TRBV12-5 to TRBJ2-4; maybe TRBD2 (6 bases). Looked up from germline, CDR1 is LGHNT and CDR2 is FRNRAP. CDR3 length: 14 amino acids. The CDR3 DNA reads TGTCCAGCTGTCGGAGGGCTGGCCAAAAACATTCAGTACTTC. Amino acid sequence: CPAVGGLAKNIQYF.

In its sample, this clonotype was seen many times. This rearrangement joins TRBV6-5 to TRBJ2-5; the D is unclear. Germline CDR1 MNHEY, CDR2 SVGAGI. V gave up 8 bases and J gave up 3 bases, with 19 bases separating them. The CDR3 has 15 amino acids. Written as DNA, the CDR3 is TGTGCCAGCCTTTATCGTATTAGGGTTGAAGAGACCCAGTACTTC. It specifies CASLYRIRVEETQYF.